This T cell receptor (beta chain) was identified during a study of blood T cell repertoires in COVID-19. Study as a whole: Spain, Italy and the United States supplied samples that represented acute and convalescent COVID-19. Sources were T cells, B-cell-depleted T cells, or PBMCs; the material itself was cDNA or gDNA.

CDR1 SGHNT and CDR2 YENEEA come from the germline V gene. V dropped 5 bases and J dropped 10 bases, with 21 bases sitting between them. The CDR3 totals 16 residues. Per the original methods: Cell counts per sample came from amplifying reference gene primers. Some clones are missing from TCRdb's copy, which holds only in-frame ones; the method was immunoSEQ multiplex PCR. V, J and clone size reflect that table, while D and trimming were determined from the DNA. This table holds 60,000 to 85,000 clones, approximately 86% found once. The source material was peripheral blood. The sequence was collected from a human donor in a cohort sampled during active COVID-19. The genes are TRBV11-3 and TRBJ1-6; D call uncertain. Here the CDR3 DNA reads TGTGCCAGCAGCCAGCGGACGGTCCTGGCGGGATCACCCCTCCACTTT. As protein: CASSQRTVLAGSPLHF.